A single sample gave rise to the 4 T cell receptor beta chains below, sequenced in a study of shared clonotypes between healthy human individuals. Produced via immunoSEQ multiplex PCR; TCRdb's table is partial and in-frame only. The sample has some 2,500,000 clones; 93% are singletons. Material: naive CD4+ T cells from PBMCs. Subset noted: CD45RA+ positively selected. Source of these receptors: a man between 18 and 35 years old in good health. Some clones in this sample may be carry-over from other donors' samples.

The rearrangement uses TRBV27 and TRBJ2-7; possibly TRBD1 for D (6 bases). CDR3 length: 13 residues. Germline loops: CDR1 MNHEY, CDR2 SMNVEV (reference sequence). V lost 3 bases, J lost 6 bases, and 12 bases lay in between. The CDR3 nucleotides read TGTGCCAGCAGTTTCTCCAGGGGCAGCGAGCAGTACTTC. Its protein is CASSFSRGSEQYF.

In regard to this clone: Other DNA sequences in the same sample also yield this CDR3. This sequence joins TRBV29-1 and TRBJ2-5, with a weak D call TRBD1 (5 bases). V shed 4 bases and J shed 5 bases, with 11 bases lying between them. The germline gives CDR1 SQVTM, CDR2 ANQGSEA. The CDR3 runs to 12 residues. Here the CDR3 reads CSVGRQGETQYF. In DNA form, the CDR3 reads TGCAGCGTTGGCCGGCAGGGCGAGACCCAGTACTTC. Drawing the rest from reference TRBV29-1 and TRBJ2-5, the complete variable domain is SAVISQKPSRDICQRGTSLTIQCQVDSQVTMMFWYRQQPGQSLTLIATANQGSEATYESGFVIDKFPISRPNLTFSTLTVSNMSPEDSSIYLCSVGRQGETQYFGPGTRLLVL.

J is TRBJ2-1 and V is TRBV9; TRBD2 matches at 12 bases. The trim removed 5 bases at V and 8 bases at J, leaving 8 bases unmatched. Germline V CDR1 and CDR2: SGDLS, YYNGEE. The CDR3 has 15 amino acids. CDR3 amino acids: CASRRTSGELDEQFF. CDR3 coding DNA: TGTGCCAGCAGACGGACTAGCGGGGAGCTAGATGAGCAGTTCTTC.

The chain carries TRBV10-1 and TRBJ2-7; the match to TRBD2 covers 7 bases. Trimming at V came to 2 bases and at J to 4 bases, leaving 8 bases not matched to a gene. The CDR3 runs 15 residues. Looked up from germline, CDR1 is WNHNN and CDR2 is SYGVQD (reference sequence). CDR3 amino acids: CASSEGAGVNYEQYF. The CDR3 coding sequence is TGCGCCAGCAGTGAGGGGGCGGGAGTTAATTACGAGCAGTACTTC.